The entry below gives a single T cell receptor (beta chain) sequence along with its context. The authors ran a second PCR of 7 to 11 cycles using a sample-barcoded 5' primer and a J-beta primer mix. TCRdb fed the 5' RACE reads into MiXCR, producing one record per CDR3 protein. Of 600,000 or so distinct CDR3 sequences listed, around 31% are singletons. This entry belongs to a study of blood T cells in healthy people across ages. The CDR3 consists of 15 residues. Trimming removed 1 base at V and 0 bases at J, with 7 bases between. Germline lookup yields CDR1 SGHTA and CDR2 FQGNSA. The sample consisted of blood. The rearrangement links TRBV7-2 to TRBJ1-5, with unresolved D. The receptor comes from a woman of 80 years or more in good health. The CDR3 is CASSLGFLSNQPQHF. The CDR3 DNA reads as TGTGCCAGCAGCTTAGGGTTTCTTAGCAATCAGCCCCAGCATTTT. The variable domain in full, with the rest retrieved from reference TRBV7-2 and TRBJ1-5, is GAGVSQSPSNKVTEKGKDVELRCDPISGHTALYWYRQSLGQGLEFLIYFQGNSAPDKSGLPSDRFSAERTGGSVSTLTIQRTQQEDSAVYLCASSLGFLSNQPQHFGDGTRLSIL.